The 20 T cell receptor beta chains presented below share a single source sample, sequenced in a study of blood T cell repertoires in COVID-19. Only in-frame clones appear in the TCRdb table, and some are missing; sequencing was by immunoSEQ multiplex PCR. The sample includes 95,000 to 150,000 clones, more than 80% of them seen just once. The sample comprised peripheral blood. All receptors come from a middle-aged man with acute or convalescent COVID-19.

The chain links TRBV3-1 (or the pseudogene TRBV3-2) to TRBJ2-7; D possibly corresponds to TRBD1 (6 bases). Germline V gene sequence: CDR1 LGHDT, CDR2 YNNKEL (reference sequence). V was shortened by 1 base and J by 0 bases, with 7 bases between the two germline ends. The CDR3 is made up of 14 amino acids. The CDR3 region is CASSQGGGSYEQYF. In nucleotides, the CDR3 is TGTGCCAGCAGCCAAGGAGGGGGCTCCTACGAGCAGTACTTC.

The V gene is TRBV2, the J gene TRBJ2-3; D is possibly TRBD2 (6 bases). Germline-derived CDR1 and CDR2 are SNHLY and FYNNEI. The germline V and J ends were trimmed by 7 bases and 4 bases, with 24 bases remaining between them. CDR3 length equals 17 residues. The CDR3 DNA is TGTGCCAGCACTGCCCCAAAGGCGGGGCGGGTTGCAGATACGCAGTATTTT. Its protein is CASTAPKAGRVADTQYF. The variable domain in full, completed from reference TRBV2 and TRBJ2-3, reads EPEVTQTPSHQVTQMGQEVILRCVPISNHLYFYWYRQILGQKVEFLVSFYNNEISEKSEIFDDQFSVERPDGSNFTLKIRSTKLEDSAMYFCASTAPKAGRVADTQYFGPGTRLTVL.

The chain couples TRBV12-3 or TRBV12-4 to TRBJ1-1; D not resolved. This CDR3 spans 13 amino acids. Trimming shortened V by 5 bases and J by 1 base, and 8 bases separated the two germline ends. The CDR3 DNA sequence: TGTGCCAGCAGTGTCGGTAGGAACACTGAAGCTTTCTTT. The encoded protein is CASSVGRNTEAFF.

This clone was counted a few times. The rearrangement joins TRBV7-8 to TRBJ2-2, with a tentative D call TRBD2 (5 bases). The germline CDR1 and CDR2 sequences are SGHVS and FQNEAQ. This CDR3 spans 15 amino acids. V was cut by 3 bases and J by 4 bases, with 12 bases left in between. DNA for the CDR3: TGTGCCAGCAGCTTTGGACCCCGGGGCACCGGGGAGCTGTTTTTT. It specifies CASSFGPRGTGELFF.

This clone has only a few counts. This rearrangement joins TRBV27 to TRBJ1-5; D not certain. The CDR3 contains 14 residues. Germline V gene lookup returns CDR1 MNHEY and CDR2 SMNVEV (reference sequence). V was clipped by 1 base and J by 3 bases, with 7 bases between them. CDR3 sequence reads: CASSLYQANQPQHF. DNA for the CDR3: TGTGCCAGCAGTTTATACCAGGCCAATCAGCCCCAGCATTTT.

The chain combines TRBV7-9 with TRBJ2-3; D might be TRBD1 (5 bases). Germline values: CDR1 SEHNR, CDR2 FQNEAQ (reference sequence). The V gene lost 5 bases and the J gene lost 0 bases, with 15 bases spanning the gap. The CDR3 is 16 amino acids. CDR3 sequence: CASSDRQITSTDTQYF. CDR3 sequence (DNA): TGTGCCAGCAGCGATCGACAGATTACTAGCACAGATACGCAGTATTTT.

The chain recombines TRBV11-1 with TRBJ1-1, with D uncertain. The V end was cut by 6 bases, the J end by 1 base, with 9 bases between. Germline assignment: CDR1 SGHAT and CDR2 FQDESV (reference sequence). The CDR3 is 13 amino acids. CDR3 residues: CASSRGRNTEAFF. The DNA of the CDR3 is TGTGCCAGCAGTCGGGGAAGGAACACTGAAGCTTTCTTT.

This clone has only one observation. At one end, the junction sequence differs from germline, possibly due to a read error. The chain is built from TRBV7-7 and TRBJ2-5; possibly TRBD2 for D (7 bases). Germline V lookup: CDR1 SSHAT, CDR2 FNYEAQ (reference sequence). There are 13 residues in the CDR3. CDR3 sequence reads: CASSRGARETQYF. CDR3 sequence (DNA): TGTGCTAGCAGCCGGGGGGCTAGAGAGACCCAGTACTTC.

The CDR3 loop is CASSLAKSGGTDTQYF. In DNA form, the CDR3 reads TGTGCCAGCAGCTTAGCGAAGAGCGGAGGGACAGATACGCAGTATTTT. J is TRBJ2-3 and V is TRBV7-6; a weak D match, TRBD2 (6 bases). Germline loops: CDR1 SGHVS, CDR2 FNYEAQ. This CDR3 region has 16 residues. V was trimmed by 0 bases and J by 3 bases, leaving 13 bases between them. The variable domain in full, completed from reference TRBV7-6 and TRBJ2-3, reads GAGVSQSPRYKVTKRGQDVALRCDPISGHVSLYWYRQALGQGPEFLTYFNYEAQQDKSGLPNDRFSAERPEGSISTLTIQRTEQRDSAMYRCASSLAKSGGTDTQYFGPGTRLTVL.

The chain employs TRBV27 and TRBJ2-1, with 9 bases that match TRBD2. V was clipped by 5 bases and J by 4 bases; unmatched bases: 6. Germline assignment: CDR1 MNHEY and CDR2 SMNVEV (reference sequence). The CDR3 is made up of 15 amino acids. CDR3: CASSTRLAEYNEQFF. The CDR3 nucleotides are TGTGCCAGCAGTACAAGACTAGCGGAGTACAATGAGCAGTTCTTC.

In this sample, this clone turned up once. V usage is TRBV7-9 and J usage is TRBJ1-1; TRBD1 matches at 9 bases. The CDR3 has 13 amino acids. Trimming at V came to 4 bases and at J to 8 bases, leaving 5 bases not matched to a gene. The V gene's germline CDR1 is SEHNR and CDR2 FQNEAQ (reference sequence). CDR3 protein: CASSYRGLQEAFF. The CDR3 nucleotides read TGTGCCAGCAGCTACAGGGGGCTGCAGGAAGCTTTCTTT.

This chain uses TRBV11-3 with TRBJ2-7, with D perhaps matching TRBD1 (6 bases). CDR1 and CDR2 (germline): SGHNT, YENEEA. The CDR3 is 13 residues long. V dropped 2 bases and J dropped 5 bases, with 10 bases sitting between them. This CDR3 reads CASSLQTGNEQYF. The CDR3 nucleotides read TGTGCCAGCAGCTTACAAACAGGGAACGAGCAGTACTTC.

The CDR3: CSVDRENTGELFF. CDR3 nucleotide sequence: TGCAGCGTTGACAGGGAGAACACCGGGGAGCTGTTTTTT. The rearrangement links TRBV29-1 to TRBJ2-2; D may be TRBD1 (5 bases). Trimming shortened V by 3 bases and J by 1 base, and 6 bases separated the two germline ends. Per the germline V gene, CDR1 is SQVTM and CDR2 is ANQGSEA. The CDR3 contains 13 residues.

This chain uses TRBV5-8 with TRBJ1-1; D uncertain. The V gene's germline CDR1 is SGHTS and CDR2 YDEGEE. The CDR3 length is 14 residues. Between the trimmed V and J ends, which lost 1 base and 0 bases, there was a span of 7 bases. In DNA form, the CDR3 reads TGTGCCAGCAGCTTGCGGAGGGTGAACACTGAAGCTTTCTTT. Its protein is CASSLRRVNTEAFF.

This clone was counted a single time. The chain has TRBV30 and TRBJ1-3; D is unclear. Trimming removed 2 bases at V and 0 bases at J, with 11 bases between. Germline CDR1 and CDR2: GTSNPN and SVGIG (reference sequence). CDR3 length equals 15 residues. CDR3 bases: TGTGCCTGGAGTTTCAGGTCTTCCTCTGGAAACACCATATATTTT. Protein product: CAWSFRSSSGNTIYF.

The V call is TRBV20-1, the J call TRBJ1-1; D is uncertain. V was cut by 2 bases and J by 3 bases, with 4 bases left in between. CDR3 length: 11 residues. In germline, CDR1 is DFQATT, CDR2 SNEGSKA (reference sequence). The DNA for the CDR3 is TGCAGTGCTAGACATTACACTGAAGCTTTCTTT. It is translated as CSARHYTEAFF.

This clone is a singleton in its sample. The V gene is TRBV7-9, the J gene TRBJ2-1, with 7 bases that match TRBD2. This CDR3 comprises 14 residues. Germline assignment: CDR1 SEHNR and CDR2 FQNEAQ (reference sequence). Trimming removed 5 bases from V and 7 bases from J; junction bases left unmatched: 8. The CDR3 region has the DNA TGTGCCAGCAGCCAAGTGGGAGGGATAAATGAGCAGTTCTTC. Translated: CASSQVGGINEQFF.

This chain uses TRBV11-2 with TRBJ2-2; D call uncertain. Trimming removed 5 bases from V and 5 bases from J, with 12 bases in between. This CDR3 spans 14 amino acids. Germline loops: CDR1 SGHAT, CDR2 FQNNGV. CDR3 protein: CASSRDGFTGELFF. The CDR3 region has the DNA TGTGCCAGCAGCCGAGACGGGTTTACCGGGGAGCTGTTTTTT.

The rearrangement uses TRBV29-1 and TRBJ2-7; 8 bases fit TRBD1. From germline, CDR1 is SQVTM and CDR2 ANQGSEA. This CDR3 has 13 residues. The V gene end was trimmed by 3 bases and the J gene end by 6 bases; junction bases not matched to a gene: 7. CDR3 sequence: CSVEVRGRFEQYF. For the CDR3, the DNA is TGCAGCGTTGAGGTCAGGGGGCGATTCGAGCAGTACTTC.

This clone has just a few counts. The chain joins TRBV7-8 to TRBJ1-2, with D uncertain. The CDR3 length is 14 residues. CDR1 is SGHVS and CDR2 is FQNEAQ in the germline V gene. Trimming took 0 bases from V and 5 from J, leaving 10 bases between them. CDR3 sequence (DNA): TGTGCCAGCAGCTTAGCCGGCAAGCGATATGGCTACACCTTC. Translating it yields CASSLAGKRYGYTF.